These 17 T cell receptor beta chains originate from one sample sequenced in a study of T cell repertoires in cytomegalovirus infection (dated by TCRdb to between 2018 and 2020). According to the study, the label for this sample's treatment or condition signals: in vitro stimulation with specific CMV peptide epitopes to enrich CMV-specific T cells. These receptors' antigens are unknown. Sequenced on an Illumina HiSeq 1500. TCRdb itself trimmed the public reads at Q25 with fastp, ran MiXCR and retained productive beta chains. Merged by CDR3 protein, the rows form single entries marked with the most common genes and DNA. Here the sample has 680,000 or so distinct CDR3 sequences; about 33% occur a single time. Roughly 20% of the sample rests with the top ten. The specimen comprised cultured PBMCs, sampled from culture after CMV antigen stimulation. These receptors were collected from a human donor in good health (CMV status not recorded). Some clones in this sample may be carry-over from other donors' samples.

This clonotype turned up a few times. The CDR3, as DNA: TGTGCCAGCAGCTTACTACAGGTTGCGGACACTGAAGCTTTCTTT. Translating it yields CASSLLQVADTEAFF. The chain links TRBV7-2 to TRBJ1-1; D is perhaps TRBD1 (5 bases). The CDR3 has 15 amino acids. Trimming stripped 2 bases from V and 3 bases from J, with 13 bases between. Germline V gene data show CDR1 as SGHTA and CDR2 as FQGNSA.

Many counts were recorded for this clonotype. V gene TRBV7-2 combines with J gene TRBJ2-5, with 7 bases lining up with TRBD2. V lost 5 bases to trimming and J lost 4 bases; unmatched junction nucleotides: 16. CDR1 and CDR2 (germline): SGHTA, FQGNSA. The CDR3 totals 17 residues. The CDR3 coding sequence is TGTGCCAGCAGCGTCGGCTCACTTACGGGAGGAGGAGAGACCCAGTACTTC. It is translated as CASSVGSLTGGGETQYF.

The V call is TRBV19, the J call TRBJ2-5; no definite D call. CDR1 is LNHDA, CDR2 SQIVND, per germline (reference sequence). Trimming shortened V by 7 bases and J by 5 bases, and 5 bases separated the two germline ends. The CDR3 totals 10 residues. In nucleotides, the CDR3 is TGTGCCAGTATGGGGGAGACCCAGTACTTC. Its protein product is CASMGETQYF.

The chain recombines TRBV28 with TRBJ2-7; 11 bases fit TRBD1. Germline V gives CDR1 MDHEN, CDR2 SYDVKM. V dropped 3 bases and J dropped 1; count of bases not matched to a gene: 5. This CDR3 region has 16 residues. The CDR3 region has the DNA TGTGCCAGCAGTTTTTTGGGACAGGGGGTGTCCTACGAGCAGTACTTC. Its translation is CASSFLGQGVSYEQYF.

The chain couples TRBV6-5 to TRBJ1-1, with D maybe TRBD1 (5 bases). Trimming removed 6 bases at V and 7 bases at J, with 9 bases between. Germline V gene data show CDR1 as MNHEY and CDR2 as SVGAGI. This CDR3 region has 11 residues. CDR3 region: CASRRQYEAFF. The CDR3, as DNA: TGTGCCAGCAGGAGACAGTATGAAGCTTTCTTT.

In its sample, this clonotype was seen once. This sequence joins TRBV20-1 and TRBJ2-3; D uncertain. V dropped 6 bases and J dropped 2 bases, with 15 bases sitting between them. The CDR3 length is 14 residues. Per germline, CDR1 DFQATT and CDR2 SNEGSKA (reference sequence). In DNA form, the CDR3 reads TGCAGTGCGCCAACGGGCGCGGTCACAGATACGCAGTATTTT. The encoded protein is CSAPTGAVTDTQYF.

The rearrangement uses TRBV12-3 or TRBV12-4 and TRBJ2-1, with 10 bases lining up with TRBD2. This CDR3 comprises 15 residues. J lost 4 bases, V lost 6 bases, and 6 bases had no gene match. The CDR3, as DNA: TGTGCCAGCAGGATAGCGGGGGGCTTATACAATGAGCAGTTCTTC. Translation gives CASRIAGGLYNEQFF.

The rearrangement links TRBV6-2 or TRBV6-3 to TRBJ1-1; no definite D call. Trimming removed 2 bases from V and 1 base from J, with 8 bases in between. Germline V lookup: CDR1 MNHEY, CDR2 SVGEGT. The CDR3 length is 14 residues. CDR3 in DNA: TGTGCCAGCAGTTACATTCGAGAGAACACTGAAGCTTTCTTT. Translation: CASSYIRENTEAFF.

The chain employs TRBV19 and TRBJ2-1; 9 bases fit TRBD2. The CDR3 runs to 14 residues. V shed 5 bases, J shed 7 bases, and the junction held 6 bases outside the gene matches. CDR1 and CDR2 (germline): LNHDA, SQIVND (reference sequence). CDR3 sequence (DNA): TGTGCCAGTAGTGGCGGGGGGGCCAGAAATGAGCAGTTCTTC. Protein product: CASSGGGARNEQFF.

V gene TRBV9 combines with J gene TRBJ2-5; D is unclear. CDR3 size: 13 residues. Trimming removed 2 bases from V and 5 bases from J, with 10 bases in between. Germline assignment: CDR1 SGDLS and CDR2 YYNGEE. The CDR3 DNA reads TGTGCCAGCAGCGTGTCGAGTTACGAGACCCAGTACTTC. The encoded protein is CASSVSSYETQYF.

This clonotype was seen more than once but under ten times. This sequence joins TRBV20-1 and TRBJ2-3, with 10 bases that match TRBD1. CDR1 is DFQATT, CDR2 SNEGSKA, per germline (reference sequence). J lost 3 bases, V lost 0 bases, and 6 bases had no gene match. The CDR3 totals 16 residues. In nucleotides, the CDR3 is TGCAGTGCTAGAGACCCGACAGGGGGCGGAACAGATACGCAGTATTTT. It is translated as CSARDPTGGGTDTQYF.

The sample holds many counts of this clonotype. The chain uses TRBV7-2 and TRBJ1-5, with a possible D match to TRBD1 (6 bases). The CDR3 runs 15 residues. V dropped 5 bases and J dropped 0 bases, with 11 bases sitting between them. CDR1 and CDR2 from the germline V gene are SGHTA and FQGNSA. CDR3 coding DNA: TGTGCCAGCAGCCCAGGGGATTATAGCAATCAGCCCCAGCATTTT. Its translation is CASSPGDYSNQPQHF.

The rearrangement joins TRBV6-2 or TRBV6-3 to TRBJ2-7; D not resolved. The CDR3 is 14 amino acids. The germline CDR1 and CDR2 sequences are MNHEY and SVGEGT. V lost 2 bases, J lost 3 bases, and 11 bases lay in between. The CDR3 loop reads CASSYQAADYEQYF. The CDR3 coding sequence is TGTGCCAGCAGTTACCAGGCGGCGGACTACGAGCAGTACTTC.

The chain uses TRBV28 and TRBJ1-5, with D maybe TRBD1 (6 bases). The CDR3 is 14 amino acids. V lost 6 bases and J lost 0, with 9 bases in between. CDR1 is MDHEN and CDR2 is SYDVKM in the germline V gene. CDR3 DNA: TGTGCCAGCAGGCCAGGGGATAGCAATCAGCCCCAGCATTTT. Amino acids: CASRPGDSNQPQHF. The variable domain in full, with the rest retrieved from reference TRBV28 and TRBJ1-5, is DVKVTQSSRYLVKRTGEKVFLECVQDMDHENMFWYRQDPGLGLRLIYFSYDVKMKEKGDIPEGYSVSREKKERFSLILESASTNQTSMYLCASRPGDSNQPQHFGDGTRLSIL.

J is TRBJ2-7 and V is TRBV12-3 or TRBV12-4, with D perhaps TRBD1 (6 bases). The CDR3 extends over 14 amino acids. V was pared by 2 bases and J by 0 bases, with 8 bases between. CDR3 nucleotides: TGTGCCAGCAGTTTAATGGACAGCTCCTACGAGCAGTACTTC. It encodes CASSLMDSSYEQYF.

Concerning this clonotype itself: The junction and the germline gene differ at one end; a read error may be behind it. The V and J genes are TRBV7-9 and TRBJ2-1, with 10 bases lining up with TRBD2. Per the germline V gene, CDR1 is SEHNR and CDR2 is FQNEAQ (reference sequence). This CDR3 contains 13 residues. The CDR3 sequence: CASRLAGGIEQFF. The CDR3 nucleotides are TGTGCCAGCAGGTTAGCGGGAGGTATTGAGCAGTTCTTC.

The CDR3 nucleotides read TGTGCCAGTAGTCTGACAGGGGAAATTAACTATGGCTACACCTTC. Translated: CASSLTGEINYGYTF. V and J are TRBV19 and TRBJ1-2; 8 bases are a match to TRBD1. The V gene end was trimmed by 5 bases and the J gene end by 1 base; junction bases not matched to a gene: 6. Germline CDR1 is LNHDA and CDR2 is SQIVND (reference sequence). This CDR3 is 15 amino acids long. The variable domain in full, with the rest retrieved from reference TRBV19 and TRBJ1-2, is DGGITQSPKYLFRKEGQNVTLSCEQNLNHDAMYWYRQDPGQGLRLIYYSQIVNDFQKGDIAEGYSVSREKKESFPLTVTSAQKNPTAFYLCASSLTGEINYGYTFGSGTRLTVV.